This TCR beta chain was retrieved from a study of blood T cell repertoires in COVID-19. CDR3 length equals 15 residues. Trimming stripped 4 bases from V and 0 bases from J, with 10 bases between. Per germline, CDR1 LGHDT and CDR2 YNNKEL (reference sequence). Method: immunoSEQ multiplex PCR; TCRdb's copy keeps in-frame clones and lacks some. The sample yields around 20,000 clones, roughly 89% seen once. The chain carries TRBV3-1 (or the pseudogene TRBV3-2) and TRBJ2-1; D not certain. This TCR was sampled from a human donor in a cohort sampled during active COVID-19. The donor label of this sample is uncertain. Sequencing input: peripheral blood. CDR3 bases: TGTGCCAGCAGCCTGGTCGGCGGCTCCTACAATGAGCAGTTCTTC. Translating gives CASSLVGGSYNEQFF.